Described below is a single T cell receptor (beta chain) sequence and its context. This entry is derived from a study of blood T cell repertoires in COVID-19. Study-level background: The cDNA or gDNA used as material had been derived from T cells, B-cell-depleted T cells, or PBMCs.

This CDR3 comprises 13 residues. Germline V gives CDR1 SGHKS, CDR2 YYEKEE (reference sequence). The V end was cut by 9 bases, the J end by 4 bases, with 14 bases between. Original analysis: By means of reference gene primer amplification, nucleated cell counts were estimated. TCRdb's copy holds only in-frame clones and misses some; the assay was immunoSEQ multiplex PCR. V and J calls and clone size follow that table, whereas D and trimming were derived from the DNA. In the table there are roughly 200,000 clones, over 70% of which are singletons. The rearrangement joins TRBV5-5 to TRBJ1-3; D not certain. The receptor was isolated from a woman between 40 and 50 years old with COVID-19, enrolled during active disease. Sequences were obtained from peripheral blood. The CDR3 here is CATGEQLGNTIYF. CDR3 in DNA: TGTGCCACCGGGGAACAGTTAGGAAACACCATATATTTT.